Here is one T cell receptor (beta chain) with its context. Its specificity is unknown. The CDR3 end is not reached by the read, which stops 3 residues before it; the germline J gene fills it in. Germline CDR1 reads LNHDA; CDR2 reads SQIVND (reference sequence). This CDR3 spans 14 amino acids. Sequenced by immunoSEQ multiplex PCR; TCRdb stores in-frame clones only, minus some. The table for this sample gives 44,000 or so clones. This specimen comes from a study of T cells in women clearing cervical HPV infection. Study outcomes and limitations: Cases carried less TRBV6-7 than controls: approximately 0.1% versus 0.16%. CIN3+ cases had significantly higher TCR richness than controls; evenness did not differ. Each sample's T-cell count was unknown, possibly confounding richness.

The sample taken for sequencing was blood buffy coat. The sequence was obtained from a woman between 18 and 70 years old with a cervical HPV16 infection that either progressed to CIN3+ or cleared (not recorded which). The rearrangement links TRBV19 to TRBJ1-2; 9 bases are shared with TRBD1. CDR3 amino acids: CATGQGSSYNDYTF. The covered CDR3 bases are TGTGCCACCGGACAGGGGAGCTCCTACAATGAC.